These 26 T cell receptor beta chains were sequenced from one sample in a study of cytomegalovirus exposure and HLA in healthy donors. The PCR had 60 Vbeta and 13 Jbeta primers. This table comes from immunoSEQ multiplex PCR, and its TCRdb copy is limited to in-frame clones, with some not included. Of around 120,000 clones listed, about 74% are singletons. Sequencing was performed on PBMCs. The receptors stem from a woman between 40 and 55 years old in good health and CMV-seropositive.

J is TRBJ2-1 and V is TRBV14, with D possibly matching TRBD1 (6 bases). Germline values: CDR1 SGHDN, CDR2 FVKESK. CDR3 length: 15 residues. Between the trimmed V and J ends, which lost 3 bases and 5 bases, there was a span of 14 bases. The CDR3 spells CASSQGHLLDNEQFF. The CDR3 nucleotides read TGTGCCAGCAGCCAGGGACACCTACTGGACAATGAGCAGTTCTTC.

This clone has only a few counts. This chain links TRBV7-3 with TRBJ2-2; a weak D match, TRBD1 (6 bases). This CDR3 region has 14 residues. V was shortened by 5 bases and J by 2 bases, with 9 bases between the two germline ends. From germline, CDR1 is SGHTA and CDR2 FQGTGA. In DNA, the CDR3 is TGTGCCAGCAGCCAGGGACAAAACACCGGGGAGCTGTTTTTT. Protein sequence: CASSQGQNTGELFF.

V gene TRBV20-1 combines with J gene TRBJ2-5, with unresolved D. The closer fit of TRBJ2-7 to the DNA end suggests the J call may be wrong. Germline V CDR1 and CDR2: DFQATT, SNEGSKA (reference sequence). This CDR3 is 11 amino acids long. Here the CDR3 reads CSAKYRYEQYF. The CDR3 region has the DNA TGCAGTGCTAAATACCGATACGAGCAGTACTTC.

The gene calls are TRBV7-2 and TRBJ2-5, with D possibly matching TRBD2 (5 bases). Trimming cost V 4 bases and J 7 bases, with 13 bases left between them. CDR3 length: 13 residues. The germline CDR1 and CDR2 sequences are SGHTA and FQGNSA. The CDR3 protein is CASSSKNGGTQYF. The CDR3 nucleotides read TGTGCCAGCAGCTCCAAGAACGGAGGGACCCAGTACTTC.

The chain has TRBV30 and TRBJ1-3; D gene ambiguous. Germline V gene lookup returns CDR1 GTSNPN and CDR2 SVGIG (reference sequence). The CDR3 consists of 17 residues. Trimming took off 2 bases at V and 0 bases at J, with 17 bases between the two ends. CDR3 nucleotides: TGTGCCTGGAGTATAAGAGTATTCTCTCACTCTGGAAACACCATATATTTT. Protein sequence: CAWSIRVFSHSGNTIYF.

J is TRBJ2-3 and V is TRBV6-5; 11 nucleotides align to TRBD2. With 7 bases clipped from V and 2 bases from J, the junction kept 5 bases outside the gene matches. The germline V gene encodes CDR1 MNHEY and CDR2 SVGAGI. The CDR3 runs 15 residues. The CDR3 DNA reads TGTGCCAGCAAAACTAGCGGGGGAGTCACAGATACGCAGTATTTT. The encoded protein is CASKTSGGVTDTQYF.

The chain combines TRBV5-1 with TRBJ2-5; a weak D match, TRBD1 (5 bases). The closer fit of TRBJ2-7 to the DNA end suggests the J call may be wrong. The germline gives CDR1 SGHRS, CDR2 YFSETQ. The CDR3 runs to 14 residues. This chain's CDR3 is CASSSRVFPYEQYF. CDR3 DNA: TGCGCCAGCAGCTCCAGGGTTTTCCCCTACGAGCAGTACTTC.

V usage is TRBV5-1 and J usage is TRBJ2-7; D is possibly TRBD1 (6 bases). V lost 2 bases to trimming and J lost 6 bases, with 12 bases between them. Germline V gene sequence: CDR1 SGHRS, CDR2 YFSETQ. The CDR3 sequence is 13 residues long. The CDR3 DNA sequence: TGCGCCAGCAGCTTCTCCGGGACAAGCGAGCAGTACTTC. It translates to CASSFSGTSEQYF.

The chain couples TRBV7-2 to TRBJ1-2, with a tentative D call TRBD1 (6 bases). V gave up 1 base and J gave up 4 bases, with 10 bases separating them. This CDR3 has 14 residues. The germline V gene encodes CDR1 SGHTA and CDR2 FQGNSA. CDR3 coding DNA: TGTGCCAGCAGCTTAGGAGGGGGGGGCTATGGCTACACCTTC. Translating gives CASSLGGGGYGYTF.

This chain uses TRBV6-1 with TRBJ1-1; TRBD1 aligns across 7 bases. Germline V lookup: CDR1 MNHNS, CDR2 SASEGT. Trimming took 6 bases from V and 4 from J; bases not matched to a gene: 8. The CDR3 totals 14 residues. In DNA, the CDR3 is TGTGCCAGCAGGGTTAACAGGGGTGGCACTGAAGCTTTCTTT. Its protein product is CASRVNRGGTEAFF.

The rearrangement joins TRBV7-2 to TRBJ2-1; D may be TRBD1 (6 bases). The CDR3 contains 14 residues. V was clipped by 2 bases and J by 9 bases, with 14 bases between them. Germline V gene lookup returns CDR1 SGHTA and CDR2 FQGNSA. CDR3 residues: CASSLNGGRGEQFF. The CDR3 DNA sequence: TGTGCCAGCAGCTTAAATGGGGGCCGTGGTGAGCAGTTCTTC. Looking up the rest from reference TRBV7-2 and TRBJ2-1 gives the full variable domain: GAGVSQSPSNKVTEKGKDVELRCDPISGHTALYWYRQSLGQGLEFLIYFQGNSAPDKSGLPSDRFSAERTGGSVSTLTIQRTQQEDSAVYLCASSLNGGRGEQFFGPGTRLTVL.

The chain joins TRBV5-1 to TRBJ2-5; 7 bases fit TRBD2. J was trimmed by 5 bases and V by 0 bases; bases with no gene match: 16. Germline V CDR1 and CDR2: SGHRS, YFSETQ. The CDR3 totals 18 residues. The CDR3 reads CASSLESYTGGLVETQYF. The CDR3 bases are TGCGCCAGCAGCTTGGAGAGTTACACCGGGGGGTTGGTTGAGACCCAGTACTTC.

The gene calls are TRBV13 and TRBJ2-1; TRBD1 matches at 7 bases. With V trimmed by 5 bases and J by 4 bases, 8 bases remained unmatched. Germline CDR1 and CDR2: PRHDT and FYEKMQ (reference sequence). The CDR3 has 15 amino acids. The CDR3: CASSPTVQGYNEQFF. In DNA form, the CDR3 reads TGTGCCAGCAGCCCAACCGTACAGGGGTACAATGAGCAGTTCTTC.

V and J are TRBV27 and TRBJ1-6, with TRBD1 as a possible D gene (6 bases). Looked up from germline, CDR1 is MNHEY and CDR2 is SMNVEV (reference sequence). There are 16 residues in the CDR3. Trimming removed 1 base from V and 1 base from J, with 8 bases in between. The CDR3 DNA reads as TGTGCCAGCAGTTTATGGCAGGGGTCCTATAATTCACCCCTCCACTTT. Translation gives CASSLWQGSYNSPLHF.

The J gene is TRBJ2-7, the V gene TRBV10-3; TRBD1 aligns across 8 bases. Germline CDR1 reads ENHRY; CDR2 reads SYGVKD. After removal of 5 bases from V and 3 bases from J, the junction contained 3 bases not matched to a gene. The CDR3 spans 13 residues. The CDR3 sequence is CAISQTGDYEQYF. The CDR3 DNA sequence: TGTGCCATCAGTCAGACAGGGGACTACGAGCAGTACTTC.

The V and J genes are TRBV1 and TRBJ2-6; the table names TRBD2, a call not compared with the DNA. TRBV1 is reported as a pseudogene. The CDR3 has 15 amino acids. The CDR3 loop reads CTSSPGFSGANVLTF. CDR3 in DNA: TGCACCAGCAGCCCGGGGTTCTCTGGGGCCAACGTCCTGACTTTC.

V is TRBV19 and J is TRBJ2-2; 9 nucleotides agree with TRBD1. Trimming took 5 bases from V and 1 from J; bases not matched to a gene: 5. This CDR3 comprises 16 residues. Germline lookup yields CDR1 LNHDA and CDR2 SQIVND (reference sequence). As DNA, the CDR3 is TGTGCCAGTAGTTCCCGGACAGGGGTGAACACCGGGGAGCTGTTTTTT. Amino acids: CASSSRTGVNTGELFF.

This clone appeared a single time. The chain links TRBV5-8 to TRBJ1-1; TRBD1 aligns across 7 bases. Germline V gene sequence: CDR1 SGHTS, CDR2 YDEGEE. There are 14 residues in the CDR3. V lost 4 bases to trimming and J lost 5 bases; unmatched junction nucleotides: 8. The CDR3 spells CASSATGAGTEAFF. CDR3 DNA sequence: TGTGCCAGCAGCGCTACAGGGGCTGGGACTGAAGCTTTCTTT.

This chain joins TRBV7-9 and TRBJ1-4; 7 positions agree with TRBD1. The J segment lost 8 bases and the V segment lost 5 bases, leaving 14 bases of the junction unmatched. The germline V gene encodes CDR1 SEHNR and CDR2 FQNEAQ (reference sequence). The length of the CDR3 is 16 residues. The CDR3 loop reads CASSAQNRGAGEKLFF. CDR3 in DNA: TGTGCCAGCAGCGCACAAAACAGGGGCGCGGGGGAAAAACTGTTTTTT.

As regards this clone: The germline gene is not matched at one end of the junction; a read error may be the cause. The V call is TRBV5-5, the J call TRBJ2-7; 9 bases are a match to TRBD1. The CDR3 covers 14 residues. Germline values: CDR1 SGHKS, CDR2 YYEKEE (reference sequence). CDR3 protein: CASSRDRASDEQYF. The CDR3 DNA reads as TGTGCCAGCAGCCGGGACAGGGCCTCCGACGAGCAGTACTTC.

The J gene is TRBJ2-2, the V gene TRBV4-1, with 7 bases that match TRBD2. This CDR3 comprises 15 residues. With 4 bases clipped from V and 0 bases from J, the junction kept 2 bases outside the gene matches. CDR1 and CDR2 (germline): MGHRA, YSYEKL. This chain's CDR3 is CASSLAGANTGELFF. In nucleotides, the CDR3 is TGCGCCAGCAGCCTTGCGGGGGCGAACACCGGGGAGCTGTTTTTT.

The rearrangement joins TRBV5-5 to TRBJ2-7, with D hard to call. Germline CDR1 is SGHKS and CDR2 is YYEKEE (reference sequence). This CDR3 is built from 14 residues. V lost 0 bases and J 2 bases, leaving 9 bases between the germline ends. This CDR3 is CASSLGPSTYEQYF. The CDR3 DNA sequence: TGTGCCAGCAGCTTGGGGCCATCCACCTACGAGCAGTACTTC. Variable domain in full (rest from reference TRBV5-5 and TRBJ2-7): DAGVTQSPTHLIKTRGQQVTLRCSPISGHKSVSWYQQVLGQGPQFIFQYYEKEERGRGNFPDRFSARQFPNYSSELNVNALLLGDSALYLCASSLGPSTYEQYFGPGTRLTVT.

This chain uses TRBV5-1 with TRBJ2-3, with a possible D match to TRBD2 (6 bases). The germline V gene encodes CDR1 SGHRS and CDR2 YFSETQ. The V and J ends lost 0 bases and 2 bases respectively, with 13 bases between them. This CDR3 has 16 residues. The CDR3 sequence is CASSLGFGRDTDTQYF. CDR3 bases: TGCGCCAGCAGCTTGGGATTTGGGCGGGACACAGATACGCAGTATTTT.

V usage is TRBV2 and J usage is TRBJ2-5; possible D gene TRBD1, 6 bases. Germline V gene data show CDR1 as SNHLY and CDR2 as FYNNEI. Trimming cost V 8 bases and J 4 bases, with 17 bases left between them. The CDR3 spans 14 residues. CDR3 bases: TGTGCCAGCTCCGAAGCGACAGGAGGAGAGACCCAGTACTTC. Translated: CASSEATGGETQYF.

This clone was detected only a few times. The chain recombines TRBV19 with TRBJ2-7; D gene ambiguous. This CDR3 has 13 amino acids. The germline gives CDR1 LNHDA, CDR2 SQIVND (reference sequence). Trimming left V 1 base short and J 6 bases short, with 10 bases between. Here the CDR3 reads CASSIAGFGEQYF. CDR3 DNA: TGTGCCAGTAGTATAGCCGGTTTTGGCGAGCAGTACTTC.

CDR3 loop: CASSVDSANTDTQYF. DNA of the CDR3: TGTGCCAGCAGCGTGGACAGTGCCAACACAGATACGCAGTATTTT. The chain combines TRBV9 with TRBJ2-3, with D possibly matching TRBD1 (6 bases). V dropped 2 bases and J dropped 2 bases, with 12 bases sitting between them. The germline gives CDR1 SGDLS, CDR2 YYNGEE. The CDR3 loop spans 15 amino acids.